This T cell receptor beta chain is from a study of cytomegalovirus exposure and HLA in healthy donors. About the research overall: An earlier analysis identified fewer than 130 million unique TCR beta sequences in 150 million to 200 million T cells. Study-wide points: A later analysis reportedly identified an Asian-associated ancestry cluster as carrying fewer N-insertions than the 666-donor mean. Across all donors, roughly uniform sequencing depth was an assumption of the presence/absence analyses. The authors later found HLA-associated TCR beta chains more clonally expanded than equally common others.

60 Vbeta and 13 Jbeta primers were used in PCR. Sequencing used immunoSEQ multiplex PCR; TCRdb keeps in-frame clones, though not all of them. The sample has fewer than 150,000 clones; 74% are singletons. Germline assignment: CDR1 SGHTA and CDR2 FQGNSA. Trimming took 7 bases from V and 6 from J; bases not matched to a gene: 7. The CDR3 length is 16 residues. On this clone itself: Antigen: not known.

Sequenced sample: PBMCs. This clonotype was sampled from a woman between 50 and 59 years old in good health and CMV-seropositive. The genes are TRBV7-2 and TRBJ2-3; 16 bases are shared with TRBD2. The CDR3: CASKKGLAGGIDTQYF. The CDR3 DNA is TGTGCCAGCAAAAAGGGACTAGCGGGGGGGATCGATACGCAGTATTTT. Supplemented by reference TRBV7-2 and TRBJ2-3, the full variable domain reads GAGVSQSPSNKVTEKGKDVELRCDPISGHTALYWYRQSLGQGLEFLIYFQGNSAPDKSGLPSDRFSAERTGGSVSTLTIQRTQQEDSAVYLCASKKGLAGGIDTQYFGPGTRLTVL.